These T cell receptor beta chains were read from a single sample in a study of T cell repertoires in ileal Crohn's disease. TCRdb's table, derived via immunoSEQ multiplex PCR, lists solely in-frame clones and lacks some. Of several thousand clones listed, 60% to 80% are singletons. Material for sequencing was ileal tissue. The origin of the receptors is an adult with Crohn's disease. Each CDR3 is given without its conserved first and last residue. Each record gives: V gene, J gene, CDR3 protein.

v_gene: TRBV6-5
j_gene: TRBJ1-4
CDR3aa: ASSYSQGTNEKLF

v_gene: TRBV14
j_gene: TRBJ2-2
CDR3aa: ASSLQGPNTGELF

v_gene: TRBV29-1
j_gene: TRBJ2-1
CDR3aa: SVQGGKYNEQF

v_gene: TRBV28
j_gene: TRBJ1-2
CDR3aa: ASSLWKRYSRDRGEYGYT

v_gene: TRBV19
j_gene: TRBJ2-5
CDR3aa: ASSMSEETQY

v_gene: TRBV29-1
j_gene: TRBJ2-7
CDR3aa: SVTIGSYEQY

v_gene: TRBV19
j_gene: TRBJ2-6
CDR3aa: ASSMRRGSSGANVLT

v_gene: TRBV5-5
j_gene: TRBJ2-3
CDR3aa: ASASSLAFPDTQY

v_gene: TRBV18
j_gene: TRBJ2-2
CDR3aa: ASSLTTGQGRSSTGELF

v_gene: TRBV6-5
j_gene: TRBJ2-3
CDR3aa: ASTSHRGDTQY

v_gene: TRBV5-6
j_gene: TRBJ1-3
CDR3aa: ASSLGYRGGNTIY

v_gene: TRBV6-5
j_gene: TRBJ2-7
CDR3aa: ASSPFSGTGDEQY

v_gene: TRBV11-3
j_gene: TRBJ2-2
CDR3aa: ASSLAENTGELF

v_gene: TRBV6-4
j_gene: TRBJ1-5
CDR3aa: ASSAEDGHNQPQH

v_gene: TRBV9
j_gene: TRBJ1-6
CDR3aa: ASSVGTGGDYNSPLH

v_gene: TRBV6-1
j_gene: TRBJ2-5
CDR3aa: ASRPRGVQETQY

v_gene: TRBV5-4
j_gene: TRBJ1-3
CDR3aa: ASSLGTGGNTIY

v_gene: TRBV18
j_gene: TRBJ1-6
CDR3aa: ASSPGSGPTSPLH

v_gene: TRBV5-1
j_gene: TRBJ1-5
CDR3aa: ASSWYSNQPQH

v_gene: TRBV5-6
j_gene: TRBJ2-1
CDR3aa: ASSLAGDEQF

v_gene: TRBV7-9
j_gene: TRBJ2-1
CDR3aa: ASSLVAGGSDEQF

v_gene: TRBV5-1
j_gene: TRBJ2-5
CDR3aa: ASSSGTNLETQY

v_gene: TRBV5-6
j_gene: TRBJ2-1
CDR3aa: ASSLGPQGYNEQF

v_gene: TRBV28
j_gene: TRBJ1-1
CDR3aa: ASSRDRNTEAF

v_gene: TRBV29-1
j_gene: TRBJ1-4
CDR3aa: SVHQGSNEKLF

v_gene: TRBV19
j_gene: TRBJ2-1
CDR3aa: ASMGWGISSYNEQF